This T cell receptor beta chain was profiled in a study of shared clonotypes between healthy human individuals. Findings and limits, study-wide: Relative to their counterparts shared across all four donors, non-shared clonotypes exhibited diminished generation probabilities. Depth of sequencing was expected to influence donor clonotype sharing. Rarefaction exposed incomplete sorted-subset sequencing despite large depth.

Per the study methods: Filtering differed, since immunoSEQ gave only junction sequences and no quality scores. Repertoires were generated with immunoSEQ multiplex PCR, while TCRdb's copy carries only in-frame clones and drops some. For V, J and clone size, that table is used; D and trimming come from the DNA. The table includes millions of clones, over 85% detected once. CD45RO-negative, CCR7-selected cells formed the naive CD8 fraction, which excluded terminally differentiated effector memory CD45RA+ cells. This clone showed up just once. Its matching antigen is unknown. This TCR was recovered from a man aged 18-30 years in good health. The sequenced material came from naive CD8+ T cells sorted from blood.

CDR3 nucleotides: TGTGCCAGCAGCTTACCGGACACCTACGAGCAGTACTTC. Translating it yields CASSLPDTYEQYF. The chain links TRBV7-8 to TRBJ2-7; D perhaps matches TRBD1 (5 bases). CDR3 length equals 13 residues. Per germline, CDR1 SGHVS and CDR2 FQNEAQ. Trimming left V 2 bases short and J 2 bases short, with 7 bases between. Looking up the rest from reference TRBV7-8 and TRBJ2-7 gives the full variable domain: GAGVSQSPRYKVAKRGQDVALRCDPISGHVSLFWYQQALGQGPEFLTYFQNEAQLDKSGLPSDRFFAERPEGSVSTLKIQRTQQEDSAVYLCASSLPDTYEQYFGPGTRLTVT.